The rows below give T cell receptor beta chains drawn from one sample of a study of blood T cells in healthy people across ages. TCRdb fed the 5' RACE reads into MiXCR, producing one record per CDR3 protein. The sample has about a million distinct CDR3 sequences; just over 50% are singletons. Sequencing was done on a sample of blood. These receptors were taken from a woman in her fifties or sixties in good health. Both conserved end residues are part of each CDR3. D genes are given only for firm matches. Not all rows give a size; the values are once, few, many and, for expanded clones, a class.

.	TRBV28	TRBJ2-2	once	CASSLVRGTGSRRQELFF	TGTGCCAGCAGTTTGGTCCGGGGAACGGGATCTCGGCGCCAGGAGCTGTTTTTT
TRBD1	TRBV4-3	TRBJ1-2	.	CASSQDRGLNYGYTF	TGCGCCAGCAGCCAAGATAGGGGGCTAAACTATGGCTACACCTTC
.	TRBV5-5	TRBJ2-7	many	CASSSASYEQYF	TGTGCCAGCAGCTCCGCCTCCTACGAGCAGTACTTC
.	TRBV5-1	TRBJ1-2	.	CASSPIPDSGYTF	TGCGCCAGCAGCCCCATTCCCGACAGCGGCTACACCTTC
TRBD1	TRBV4-3	TRBJ1-4	.	CASSQGGTVNEKLFF	TGCGCCAGCAGCCAAGGAGGGACAGTGAATGAAAAACTGTTTTTT
TRBD2	TRBV2	TRBJ2-1	.	CASSSKTSGSYNEQFF	TGTGCCAGCAGTTCAAAGACTAGCGGGTCCTACAATGAGCAGTTCTTC
TRBD2	TRBV7-2	TRBJ2-3	.	CASSLRGSQADTQYF	TGTGCCAGCAGCTTACGCGGGAGCCAGGCAGATACGCAGTATTTT
.	TRBV7-2	TRBJ2-7	.	CASSPNRQGGEQYF	TGTGCCAGCAGCCCTAACCGACAGGGAGGCGAGCAGTACTTC
TRBD1	TRBV5-1	TRBJ2-1	.	CASSLAGTGGRYEQFF	TGCGCCAGCAGCTTGGCCGGGACAGGGGGTCGATATGAGCAGTTCTTC
.	TRBV20-1	TRBJ2-5	.	CSARGSAHQETQYF	TGCAGTGCTAGGGGGAGCGCTCACCAAGAGACCCAGTACTTC
TRBD1	TRBV28	TRBJ1-2	once	CASSLPGTVYGYTF	TGTGCCAGCAGTTTACCCGGGACAGTTTATGGCTACACCTTC
.	TRBV29-1	TRBJ2-1	few	CSVLDRRLYNEQFF	TGCAGCGTCCTTGACAGGAGACTCTACAATGAGCAGTTCTTC
.	TRBV9	TRBJ1-3	.	CASSENPTPSGNTIYF	TGTGCCAGCAGCGAAAACCCGACACCCTCTGGAAACACCATATATTTT
.	TRBV12-3/TRBV12-4	TRBJ1-5	few	CASSTAENQPQHF	TGTGCCAGCAGCACCGCCGAAAATCAGCCCCAGCATTTT
TRBD1	TRBV20-1	TRBJ2-7	.	CSGGHRTGELYEQYF	TGCAGCGGCGGGCATCGGACAGGTGAATTGTACGAGCAGTACTTC
TRBD1	TRBV4-1	TRBJ2-5	.	CASSSAGGLETQYF	TGCGCCAGCAGCTCAGCAGGGGGCTTGGAGACCCAGTACTTC
.	TRBV12-3/TRBV12-4	TRBJ2-7	few	CASRLGLNEQYF	TGTGCCAGCAGGTTGGGACTTAACGAGCAGTACTTC
.	TRBV12-3/TRBV12-4	TRBJ2-5	.	CASSLLAGQQETQYF	TGTGCCAGCAGTCTCCTAGCTGGACAGCAAGAGACCCAGTACTTC
.	TRBV28	TRBJ2-2	.	CASTLAGRMGATSRGELFF	TGTGCCAGCACTCTAGCAGGGAGGATGGGGGCCACCTCTAGGGGGGAGCTGTTTTTT
.	TRBV2	TRBJ2-5	.	CASRAVAVETQYF	TGTGCCAGCAGGGCAGTGGCGGTGGAGACCCAGTACTTC
.	TRBV29-1	TRBJ1-2	few	CSVEVVQDGYTF	TGCAGCGTTGAAGTAGTTCAGGATGGCTACACCTTC
TRBD2	TRBV7-2	TRBJ2-7	few	CASSRLADSYEQYF	TGTGCCAGCAGCCGTCTAGCGGACTCCTACGAGCAGTACTTC
TRBD1	TRBV4-1	TRBJ2-7	once	CASSYQDRASYEQYF	TGCGCCAGCAGCTACCAGGACAGGGCGTCCTACGAGCAGTACTTC
.	TRBV15	TRBJ2-7	few	CATSIRVVVDEQYF	TGTGCCACCAGCATCCGGGTAGTGGTCGACGAGCAGTACTTC
TRBD2	TRBV28	TRBJ2-3	.	CASTRGSGGPYTSTDTQYF	TGTGCCAGCACCCGGGGGTCGGGAGGGCCGTACACTAGCACAGATACGCAGTATTTT
.	TRBV12-3/TRBV12-4	TRBJ1-1	.	CASRPTPTANTEAFF	TGTGCCAGCAGACCGACCCCTACAGCGAACACTGAAGCTTTCTTT
.	TRBV11-3	TRBJ1-2	few	CASSFRDINGYTF	TGTGCCAGCAGCTTTCGGGACATAAACGGCTACACCTTC
.	TRBV6-1	TRBJ1-1	.	CASSGSGGWSTEAFF	TGTGCCAGCAGTGGCTCGGGGGGCTGGAGCACTGAAGCTTTCTTT
.	TRBV28	TRBJ1-1	.	CASSLGRGIGGNTEAFF	TGTGCCAGCAGTTTAGGGAGAGGGATTGGAGGGAACACTGAAGCTTTCTTT
TRBD1	TRBV29-1	TRBJ2-1	many	CSVVLRQGAQNEQFF	TGCAGCGTTGTGTTGAGGCAGGGGGCGCAGAATGAGCAGTTCTTC
.	TRBV9	TRBJ2-3	.	CASSVEGVGQYF	TGTGCCAGCAGCGTAGAGGGCGTAGGCCAGTATTTT
TRBD1	TRBV5-1	TRBJ1-6	.	CASSLVGTGRSPLHF	TGCGCCAGCAGCTTGGTCGGGACAGGGCGTTCACCCCTCCACTTT
TRBD2	TRBV6-5	TRBJ2-4	once	CASSRSGSYIQYF	TGTGCCAGCAGTAGAAGCGGGAGCTACATTCAGTACTTC
.	TRBV25-1	TRBJ1-5	.	CASSEYVYYSNQPQHF	TGTGCCAGCAGTGAATACGTTTACTATAGCAATCAGCCCCAGCATTTT
.	TRBV12-3/TRBV12-4	TRBJ1-2	.	CASSLGLGDANGYTF	TGTGCCAGCAGTTTAGGTCTAGGGGACGCAAATGGCTACACCTTC
.	TRBV18	TRBJ2-3	.	CASSPPGLGSTDTQYF	TGTGCCAGCTCACCGCCGGGTTTAGGCAGCACAGATACGCAGTATTTT
TRBD1	TRBV12-3/TRBV12-4	TRBJ1-2	once	CASRPNRGYGANYGYTF	TGTGCCAGCAGACCAAACAGGGGGTATGGAGCTAACTATGGCTACACCTTC
TRBD2	TRBV20-1	TRBJ2-5	.	CSARTQRGWKETQYF	TGCAGTGCTAGAACCCAGCGGGGCTGGAAAGAGACCCAGTACTTC
.	TRBV12-3/TRBV12-4	TRBJ2-2	few	CASEPVGATGELFF	TGTGCCAGTGAACCGGTGGGGGCCACCGGGGAGCTGTTTTTT
TRBD2	TRBV5-1	TRBJ2-3	.	CASSPGTSGSAQYF	TGCGCCAGCAGCCCCGGGACTAGCGGGAGTGCGCAGTATTTT
.	TRBV14	TRBJ2-7	.	CASSSFTGSSYEQYF	TGTGCCAGCAGCTCGTTTACAGGGAGCTCCTACGAGCAGTACTTC